This passage covers 14 T cell receptor beta chains from one sample sequenced in a study of blood T cell repertoires in COVID-19. TCRdb's table, derived via immunoSEQ multiplex PCR, lists solely in-frame clones and lacks some. The data contain under 300,000 clones, 89% of them singletons. The specimen sequenced was peripheral blood. These receptors were obtained from a man aged 45-65 years with acute or convalescent COVID-19.

This sequence joins TRBV29-1 and TRBJ1-2; TRBD1 agrees at 7 bases. Germline assignment: CDR1 SQVTM and CDR2 ANQGSEA. The CDR3 spans 20 residues. V shed 5 bases and J 8 bases; nucleotides not matched to a gene: 32. The CDR3 protein is CSVPSSLRDSHGGVGEGYTF. CDR3 bases: TGCAGCGTTCCCTCAAGCCTCCGGGACAGCCACGGAGGGGTAGGGGAGGGCTACACCTTC.

This chain joins TRBV6-5 and TRBJ2-1, with TRBD1 identical over 10 bases. The V segment lost 10 bases and the J segment 8 bases; nucleotides outside the gene matches: 14. CDR3 length equals 15 residues. Germline V gene data show CDR1 as MNHEY and CDR2 as SVGAGI. The CDR3 here is CAITMRDRGRHEQFF. DNA of the CDR3: TGTGCCATCACGATGCGGGACAGGGGACGCCATGAGCAGTTCTTC.

The chain recombines TRBV7-9 with TRBJ1-1; tentative D call: TRBD1 (6 bases). The V and J ends lost 5 bases and 9 bases respectively, with 16 bases between them. Germline lookup yields CDR1 SEHNR and CDR2 FQNEAQ (reference sequence). The CDR3 consists of 13 residues. CDR3 coding DNA: TGTGCCAGCAGCCAGGGGCCATCCTCTAAAGCTTTCTTT. The encoded protein is CASSQGPSSKAFF.

The V and J genes are TRBV19 and TRBJ1-3, with a possible D match to TRBD1 (6 bases). The CDR3 extends over 15 amino acids. V was cut by 6 bases and J by 0 bases, with 12 bases left in between. From germline, CDR1 is LNHDA and CDR2 SQIVND (reference sequence). The CDR3 DNA follows: TGTGCCAGTAGGGTCCTGACAGGCTCTGGAAACACCATATATTTT. Its translation is CASRVLTGSGNTIYF.

V usage is TRBV6-5 and J usage is TRBJ1-2; the D gene is possibly TRBD1 (6 bases). The germline V and J ends were trimmed by 5 bases and 8 bases, with 15 bases remaining between them. CDR3 length: 13 amino acids. Germline values: CDR1 MNHEY, CDR2 SVGAGI. The CDR3 nucleotides read TGTGCCAGCAGTATGGGGGCCGAACGGGGCTACACCTTC. Translated, it gives CASSMGAERGYTF.

This chain links TRBV9 with TRBJ2-1, with 7 bases identical to TRBD2. Trimming at V came to 4 bases and at J to 9 bases, leaving 10 bases not matched to a gene. This CDR3 has 14 amino acids. Germline CDR1 and CDR2: SGDLS and YYNGEE. The CDR3 DNA is TGTGCCAGCAGCATCGGACTAGGGATCGGTGAGCAGTTCTTC. Its translation: CASSIGLGIGEQFF.

V gene TRBV3-1 (or the pseudogene TRBV3-2) combines with J gene TRBJ1-1; no definite D call. Germline CDR1 reads LGHDT; CDR2 reads YNNKEL (reference sequence). V was clipped by 4 bases and J by 1 base, with 16 bases between them. The CDR3 totals 16 residues. Here the CDR3 reads CASSPLSIITNTEAFF. DNA for the CDR3: TGTGCCAGCAGCCCTCTCTCTATTATTACGAACACTGAAGCTTTCTTT.

This rearrangement joins TRBV5-1 to TRBJ2-3, with TRBD1 as a possible D gene (6 bases). The CDR3 is made up of 14 amino acids. Deletions cut 4 bases from V and 5 bases from J, with 14 bases between. The germline V gene has CDR1 SGHRS and CDR2 YFSETQ. CDR3 protein: CASSGAGAGDTQYF. CDR3 DNA: TGCGCCAGCAGCGGGGCAGGGGCGGGAGATACGCAGTATTTT.

This chain links TRBV29-1 with TRBJ2-5; 9 bases map to TRBD1. V shed 6 bases, J shed 2 bases, and the junction held 10 bases outside the gene matches. The germline V gene encodes CDR1 SQVTM and CDR2 ANQGSEA. This CDR3 is built from 15 residues. In nucleotides, the CDR3 is TGCAGCGTGCCCCCCGGGACAGGGCCACAAGAGACCCAGTACTTC. Protein: CSVPPGTGPQETQYF.

CDR3 amino acids: CSASPGNGQPQHF. CDR3 DNA: TGCAGTGCTAGTCCCGGGAACGGTCAGCCCCAGCATTTT. The chain links TRBV20-1 to TRBJ1-5; D uncertain. The CDR3 consists of 13 residues. Germline V CDR1 and CDR2: DFQATT, SNEGSKA (reference sequence). Trimming took off 3 bases at V and 6 bases at J, with 12 bases between the two ends.

The chain couples TRBV2 to TRBJ1-2; possible D gene TRBD1, 6 bases. Germline V lookup: CDR1 SNHLY, CDR2 FYNNEI. CDR3 size: 13 residues. Trimming took 5 bases from V and 4 from J, leaving 11 bases between them. This CDR3 reads CASSPQGSYGYTF. CDR3 sequence (DNA): TGTGCCAGCAGTCCCCAGGGGTCCTATGGCTACACCTTC.

The gene calls are TRBV11-2 and TRBJ2-1; 7 bases match TRBD2. V was clipped by 1 base and J by 4 bases; unmatched bases: 4. Per the germline V gene, CDR1 is SGHAT and CDR2 is FQNNGV. The CDR3 runs to 15 residues. The CDR3 DNA sequence: TGTGCCAGCAGCTTAGTGCTAGCGGAATACAATGAGCAGTTCTTC. It encodes CASSLVLAEYNEQFF.

Only one count was recorded for this clone. The V gene is TRBV6-1, the J gene TRBJ2-2; TRBD2 matches at 12 bases. Germline CDR1 reads MNHNS; CDR2 reads SASEGT. The CDR3 has 15 residues. The trim removed 2 bases at V and 5 bases at J, leaving 0 bases unmatched. CDR3 protein: CASSELAGGTGELFF. CDR3 nucleotide sequence: TGTGCCAGCAGTGAACTAGCGGGAGGGACCGGGGAGCTGTTTTTT.

The chain joins TRBV6-6 to TRBJ1-5; TRBD1 is a possible D gene (5 bases). The CDR3 contains 15 residues. CDR1 is MNHNY, CDR2 SVGAGI, per germline (reference sequence). V lost 7 bases and J lost 6, with 19 bases in between. CDR3 coding DNA: TGTGCCAGCACCTTGGTGGGGGGGGAGTTTCAGCCCCAGCATTTT. This encodes CASTLVGGEFQPQHF.